This record covers a single T cell receptor beta chain. Data came from immunoSEQ multiplex PCR; TCRdb stores just in-frame clones and leaves some out. This sample has 70,000 or so clones; 90% to 95% occur once, and the top ten carry about 7.1%. The CDR3 contains 16 residues. The germline V gene encodes CDR1 MGHRA and CDR2 YSYEKL. Between the trimmed V and J ends, which lost 0 bases and 0 bases, there was a span of 11 bases. The data belong to a study of OX40 agonist ivuxolimab in advanced cancers. Study-wide background: Enrollees could have had prior anti-PD-1, anti-PD-L1 or anti-CTLA-4 therapy, which 40% to 45% had received.

The chain employs TRBV4-1 and TRBJ1-1; no definite D call. This receptor was identified in an adult with an advanced solid tumor such as melanoma, head and neck, liver or kidney cancer. This specimen consisted of CD4+ or CD8+ T cells sorted from blood, obtained in a trial of the OX40 agonist ivuxolimab. In DNA form, the CDR3 reads TGCGCCAGCAGCCAAGATCAGGTATTACTGAACACTGAAGCTTTCTTT. Protein sequence: CASSQDQVLLNTEAFF.